Given below is one T cell receptor beta chain in context. The sample belongs to a study of T cell changes during pregnancy in multiple sclerosis. Some clones are missing from TCRdb's copy, which holds only in-frame ones; the method was immunoSEQ multiplex PCR. The profile covers fewer than 25,000 clones, with 75% to 90% appearing a single time and about 5.8% taken by the ten largest. Deletions cut 4 bases from V and 8 bases from J, with 14 bases between. The CDR3 is 14 residues long. Germline V gene sequence: CDR1 LGHNA, CDR2 YNFKEQ. The J gene is TRBJ2-2, the V gene TRBV4-2; weak D call: TRBD2 (5 bases). This receptor was identified in a female donor in good health, enrolled as a control in a pregnancy study. Specimen: CD8+ T cells from peripheral blood mononuclear cells, collected in the third trimester of pregnancy. The CDR3 spells CASSPPSEGGELFF. The CDR3 DNA is TGTGCCAGCAGCCCACCATCTGAGGGTGGGGAGCTGTTTTTT.